Below, one TCR beta chain is given with its context. Looked up from germline, CDR1 is SGHRS and CDR2 is YFSETQ. The CDR3 loop spans 11 amino acids. The V segment lost 4 bases and the J segment 11 bases; nucleotides outside the gene matches: 2. The data derive from a study of blood T cells in healthy people across ages. Alongside a J-beta primer mix, a sample-barcoded 5' primer served in a second PCR lasting about 7 to 11 cycles. Paired-end reads containing CDR3 totaled no fewer than 2.5 million for each sample. TCRdb reprocessed the 5' RACE reads via MiXCR and lists one record per CDR3 protein. This sample carries fewer than 2 million distinct CDR3 sequences, 30% to 40% of them seen once, and the ten largest clones take more than 20%.

The chain is built from TRBV5-1 and TRBJ2-3; 9 nucleotides align to TRBD1. The receptor was isolated from a human donor in good health. Source material: blood. CDR3 nucleotide sequence: TGCGCCAGCAGCCCGGGACAGGGGCAGTATTTT. It translates to CASSPGQGQYF.